The 27 T cell receptor beta chains below all came from one sample that was sequenced in a study of blood T cell repertoires in COVID-19 (TCRdb year 2020). The library was prepared using the immunoSEQ multiplex PCR assay. Here the immuneACCESS table is served through TCRdb, limited to in-frame sequences with V and J called. Missing clones are a known gap in these copies; in checked studies unresolved V genes cover under half, and the rest lacks a known reason. The sample yields some 270,000 clones; around 85% were counted once. Jointly, the top ten make up around 1% of the sample. Sequenced material: peripheral blood. These receptor sequences come from a human donor with COVID-19, enrolled during active disease. The donor label of this sample is uncertain.

The chain has TRBV10-3 and TRBJ2-2, with 8 positions matching TRBD2. Germline trimming cut 9 bases from V and 0 bases from J; bases unmatched to any gene: 6. Germline CDR1 is ENHRY and CDR2 is SYGVKD. This CDR3 contains 15 residues. The CDR3 spells CAINGGRTNTGELFF. DNA of the CDR3: TGTGCCATTAATGGCGGGAGGACGAACACCGGGGAGCTGTTTTTT.

The V call is TRBV19, the J call TRBJ1-6; 7 nucleotides agree with TRBD1. The trim removed 3 bases at V and 7 bases at J, leaving 0 bases unmatched. This CDR3 has 13 amino acids. Germline V lookup: CDR1 LNHDA, CDR2 SQIVND (reference sequence). CDR3 nucleotide sequence: TGTGCCAGTAGTATGACAGGGAATTCACCCCTCCACTTT. It specifies CASSMTGNSPLHF.

The V and J genes are TRBV27 and TRBJ1-6; a weak D match, TRBD1 (5 bases). The V end lost 2 bases, the J end lost 9 bases, and 17 bases lay between the germline ends. The CDR3 has 16 amino acids. From germline, CDR1 is MNHEY and CDR2 SMNVEV (reference sequence). The CDR3 DNA is TGTGCCAGCAGTTTAGGAGCAGGGAGGTCCGGTTCACCCCTCCACTTT. As protein: CASSLGAGRSGSPLHF.

The chain joins TRBV28 to TRBJ2-2; TRBD2 aligns across 9 bases. V lost 8 bases to trimming and J lost 6 bases; unmatched junction nucleotides: 10. This CDR3 is built from 15 residues. Germline V gives CDR1 MDHEN, CDR2 SYDVKM. This CDR3 reads CASGKAGGPAGELFF. DNA of the CDR3: TGTGCCAGCGGGAAGGCGGGAGGGCCCGCCGGGGAGCTGTTTTTT.

The sample holds a few counts of this clone. The V gene is TRBV2, the J gene TRBJ1-3, with 10 bases matching TRBD1. CDR1 and CDR2 (germline): SNHLY, FYNNEI. J gave up 4 bases and V 5 bases, and 5 bases lay outside the gene matches. This CDR3 is built from 15 residues. The CDR3 nucleotides read TGTGCCAGCAGTCGAGACAGGGGGCCAGGAAACACCATATATTTT. The encoded protein is CASSRDRGPGNTIYF.

The CDR3 sequence is CASSPGGSNQPQHF. The CDR3 DNA is TGTGCCAGCAGCCCAGGTGGGAGCAATCAGCCCCAGCATTTT. The chain couples TRBV5-6 to TRBJ1-5; unclear D gene. In germline, CDR1 is SGHDT, CDR2 YYEEEE. With 4 bases removed from V and 1 base from J, the gap between germline ends came to 9 bases. This CDR3 is 14 amino acids long.

J is TRBJ2-7 and V is TRBV2; a possible D gene is TRBD2 (6 bases). The CDR3 length is 11 residues. Trimming pared 6 bases from V and 7 bases from J, leaving 10 bases between. Germline CDR1 reads SNHLY; CDR2 reads FYNNEI. CDR3 loop: CASSGGREQYF. Here the CDR3 DNA reads TGTGCCAGCAGCGGAGGGAGGGAGCAGTACTTC.

This chain connects TRBV10-3 to TRBJ1-1; 8 positions agree with TRBD1. There are 15 residues in the CDR3. Germline loops: CDR1 ENHRY, CDR2 SYGVKD. V shed 2 bases and J 1 base; nucleotides not matched to a gene: 3. The CDR3 region has the DNA TGTGCCATCAGTGAGCCGGGACAGGCGAACACTGAAGCTTTCTTT. This translates into CAISEPGQANTEAFF.

V usage is TRBV20-1 and J usage is TRBJ2-1; D is perhaps TRBD1 (8 bases). Trimming stripped 3 bases from V and 5 bases from J, with 26 bases between. Looked up from germline, CDR1 is DFQATT and CDR2 is SNEGSKA (reference sequence). The CDR3 runs 18 residues. The CDR3 region has the DNA TGCAGTGCTAGTCAGGGGGCCCGAGGACTAGGCCCGGACAATGAGCAGTTCTTC. Its translation: CSASQGARGLGPDNEQFF.

The V and J genes are TRBV7-8 and TRBJ1-1; possibly TRBD1 for D (6 bases). Between the trimmed V and J ends, which lost 5 bases and 3 bases, there was a span of 19 bases. The CDR3 loop spans 16 amino acids. Germline V lookup: CDR1 SGHVS, CDR2 FQNEAQ. The CDR3 region has the DNA TGTGCCAGCAGCCGGTGGGGGGGCTTAGGAGACACTGAAGCTTTCTTT. Translation gives CASSRWGGLGDTEAFF.

The sample holds one count of this clone. This chain connects TRBV19 to TRBJ1-5; 10 nucleotides line up with TRBD1. The CDR3 has 15 residues. Germline V gene lookup returns CDR1 LNHDA and CDR2 SQIVND (reference sequence). The junction had 8 bases not matched to a gene; V was cut back by 9 bases and J by 3 bases. The CDR3 is CASDPGQGPNQPQHF. CDR3 DNA: TGTGCCAGCGACCCGGGACAGGGGCCCAATCAGCCCCAGCATTTT.

About this clone itself: The sample carries other DNA sequences with the same CDR3. The gene calls are TRBV6-4 and TRBJ2-1; 14 bases agree with TRBD2. Germline values: CDR1 MRHNA, CDR2 SNTAGT. The CDR3 runs to 15 residues. V shed 6 bases and J 3 bases; nucleotides not matched to a gene: 1. The CDR3 nucleotides read TGTGCCAGCAGCGGACTAGCGGGAGGCTACAATGAGCAGTTCTTC. Translated: CASSGLAGGYNEQFF.

The chain recombines TRBV19 with TRBJ1-1; TRBD1 might be the D (5 bases). The germline V gene encodes CDR1 LNHDA and CDR2 SQIVND (reference sequence). V gave up 4 bases and J gave up 5 bases, with 20 bases separating them. The length of the CDR3 is 16 residues. Written as DNA, the CDR3 is TGTGCCAGTAGTACGAGAGACCGGGGGGGAGGGACTGAAGCTTTCTTT. Its translation: CASSTRDRGGGTEAFF.

The CDR3 protein is CSVETRGSNTGELFF. The CDR3, as DNA: TGCAGCGTTGAAACCAGGGGTTCAAACACCGGGGAGCTGTTTTTT. This chain uses TRBV29-1 with TRBJ2-2, with a possible D match to TRBD1 (6 bases). The ends were cut back, 2 bases at V and 2 bases at J, with 12 bases in the middle. The CDR3 runs 15 residues. Germline loops: CDR1 SQVTM, CDR2 ANQGSEA.

This clone was found a few times. The V and J genes are TRBV5-4 and TRBJ2-7; 10 bases map to TRBD1. CDR1 SGHNT and CDR2 YYREEE come from the germline V gene (reference sequence). The CDR3 sequence is 15 residues long. Trimming removed 2 bases from V and 2 bases from J; junction bases left unmatched: 4. DNA of the CDR3: TGTGCCAGCAGCTTCGACAGGGGGCAGACCTACGAGCAGTACTTC. It specifies CASSFDRGQTYEQYF. Supplemented by reference TRBV5-4 and TRBJ2-7, the full variable domain reads ETGVTQSPTHLIKTRGQQVTLRCSSQSGHNTVSWYQQALGQGPQFIFQYYREEENGRGNFPPRFSGLQFPNYSSELNVNALELDDSALYLCASSFDRGQTYEQYFGPGTRLTVT.

The chain links TRBV28 to TRBJ1-1; D remains unclear. The V end was cut by 7 bases, the J end by 4 bases, with 10 bases between. The CDR3 sequence is 12 residues long. From germline, CDR1 is MDHEN and CDR2 SYDVKM. CDR3 residues: CASISGGTEAFF. The CDR3 nucleotides read TGTGCCAGCATTAGTGGAGGCACTGAAGCTTTCTTT.

This clone was counted once. CDR3 coding DNA: TGTGCCAGTAGTCAGGGGACAGGGGGCATCGGCAATCAGCCCCAGCATTTT. Translation: CASSQGTGGIGNQPQHF. The V call is TRBV19, the J call TRBJ1-5, with 12 positions matching TRBD1. V dropped 5 bases and J dropped 2; count of bases not matched to a gene: 7. Per germline, CDR1 LNHDA and CDR2 SQIVND (reference sequence). The CDR3 contains 17 residues.

The V and J genes are TRBV7-3 and TRBJ2-3; 7 bases fit TRBD2. With 5 bases clipped from V and 2 bases from J, the junction kept 10 bases outside the gene matches. Looked up from germline, CDR1 is SGHTA and CDR2 is FQGTGA. This CDR3 comprises 16 residues. The CDR3 nucleotides read TGTGCCAGCAGCCTCCGGGGGGTAGCTCTCACAGATACGCAGTATTTT. Encoded protein: CASSLRGVALTDTQYF.

The J gene is TRBJ1-3, the V gene TRBV30; 8 bases match TRBD1. V trimming: 1 base; J trimming: 0 bases; junction bases outside the gene matches: 5. Germline lookup yields CDR1 GTSNPN and CDR2 SVGIG (reference sequence). CDR3 size: 16 residues. The CDR3 DNA is TGTGCCTGGAGTGGGGGACAGGACCCCTCTGGAAACACCATATATTTT. It encodes CAWSGGQDPSGNTIYF.

This clone was counted only a few times. The J gene is TRBJ2-1, the V gene TRBV7-3; D possibly corresponds to TRBD2 (6 bases). The CDR3 contains 14 residues. Trimming cost V 1 base and J 8 bases, with 12 bases left between them. Germline V gives CDR1 SGHTA, CDR2 FQGTGA. The CDR3 protein is CASSLNGRGDEQFF. CDR3 nucleotide sequence: TGTGCCAGCAGCTTAAACGGGCGGGGCGATGAGCAGTTCTTC.

The chain uses TRBV18 and TRBJ1-2; 12 nucleotides match TRBD1. This CDR3 has 15 amino acids. Germline trimming cut 3 bases from V and 6 bases from J; bases unmatched to any gene: 5. The germline CDR1 and CDR2 sequences are KGHSH and LQKENI. The CDR3 protein is CASSPRDRGRDGYTF. In DNA form, the CDR3 reads TGTGCCAGCTCACCGCGGGACAGGGGGCGAGATGGCTACACCTTC.

J is TRBJ2-4 and V is TRBV6-5; D is unresolved. From germline, CDR1 is MNHEY and CDR2 SVGAGI. This CDR3 comprises 12 residues. The V gene lost 7 bases and the J gene lost 10 bases, with 14 bases spanning the gap. The CDR3 protein is CASISYAQIQYF. DNA for the CDR3: TGTGCCAGCATCAGTTACGCCCAAATTCAGTACTTC.

The chain carries TRBV2 and TRBJ1-5, with TRBD1 as a possible D gene (5 bases). This CDR3 contains 16 residues. V was shortened by 7 bases and J by 0 bases, with 16 bases between the two germline ends. From germline, CDR1 is SNHLY and CDR2 FYNNEI. The CDR3: CASMGGPLNSNQPQHF. The CDR3 bases are TGTGCCAGCATGGGGGGTCCCCTTAATAGCAATCAGCCCCAGCATTTT. The full variable domain, its missing parts supplied by reference TRBV2 and TRBJ1-5, is EPEVTQTPSHQVTQMGQEVILRCVPISNHLYFYWYRQILGQKVEFLVSFYNNEISEKSEIFDDQFSVERPDGSNFTLKIRSTKLEDSAMYFCASMGGPLNSNQPQHFGDGTRLSIL.

The V gene is TRBV7-2, the J gene TRBJ1-3; unclear D gene. Germline assignment: CDR1 SGHTA and CDR2 FQGNSA. The CDR3 is 16 residues long. V was trimmed by 2 bases and J by 0 bases, leaving 11 bases between them. The CDR3 sequence: CASSLNGGSSGNTIYF. The CDR3 DNA is TGTGCCAGCAGCTTAAACGGAGGGAGCTCTGGAAACACCATATATTTT.

The table lists this clone with a few counts. The chain couples TRBV2 to TRBJ1-1; TRBD1 matches at 8 bases. Germline V gene lookup returns CDR1 SNHLY and CDR2 FYNNEI. V was clipped by 0 bases and J by 7 bases; unmatched bases: 4. The CDR3 contains 14 residues. This CDR3 is CASSEARTGSEAFF. The CDR3 nucleotides read TGTGCCAGCAGTGAAGCCCGGACAGGGAGTGAAGCTTTCTTT.

The rearrangement uses TRBV28 and TRBJ1-5; no definite D call. V lost 7 bases to trimming and J lost 5 bases, with 12 bases between them. This CDR3 contains 13 residues. Germline V CDR1 and CDR2: MDHEN, SYDVKM. The CDR3 protein is CASTSGGYQPQHF. The DNA for the CDR3 is TGTGCCAGCACCTCTGGAGGTTATCAGCCCCAGCATTTT.

The gene calls are TRBV6-7 and TRBJ2-7; TRBD2 aligns across 10 bases. TRBV6-7 belongs to the ORF category, with a function that is uncertain. The length of the CDR3 is 17 residues. V lost 3 bases and J lost 5; bases outside the gene matches: 13. CDR3 nucleotide sequence: TGTGCCAGCAGTTATACTAGCGGGACGTCAATGGGCCACGAGCAGTACTTC. This translates into CASSYTSGTSMGHEQYF.